Detailed here is one T cell receptor beta chain. Using immunoSEQ multiplex PCR, the repertoire was profiled, and TCRdb retains in-frame clones only, with some absent. The sample holds some 150,000 clones, 65% to 90% seen once. From germline, CDR1 is LNHDA and CDR2 SQIVND (reference sequence). The CDR3 sequence is 15 residues long. J lost 6 bases, V lost 5 bases, and 12 bases had no gene match. The sample is drawn from a study of blood T cell repertoires in COVID-19. Whole-study context: From T cells, B-cell-depleted T cells, or PBMCs came the material, which was cDNA or gDNA.

Source material: peripheral blood. This TCR derives from an older woman with COVID-19, enrolled during active disease. The V and J genes are TRBV19 and TRBJ1-2; TRBD1 agrees at 7 bases. The CDR3 loop is CASSPPGTDVNGYTF. The CDR3 DNA is TGTGCCAGTAGTCCGCCCGGGACAGATGTGAATGGCTACACCTTC.